The next 32 T cell receptor beta chains were all read from a single sample in a study of shared clonotypes between healthy human individuals. Assay used: immunoSEQ multiplex PCR; TCRdb lists only in-frame clones, some missing. This table holds 2,500,000 or so clones, 80% to 95% found once. The sequenced sample consisted of naive CD4+ T cells from PBMCs. Documented subset: CD45RA+ positively selected. Source of these receptors: a man between 18 and 35 years old in good health. Some clones in this sample may be carry-over from other donors' samples.

The V call is TRBV28, the J call TRBJ2-5, with TRBD2 matching over 7 bases. Germline V gene sequence: CDR1 MDHEN, CDR2 SYDVKM. The CDR3 has 16 amino acids. V dropped 5 bases and J dropped 4; count of bases not matched to a gene: 13. In nucleotides, the CDR3 is TGTGCCAGCAGTACCCCTTGGGAGGGAGGGGCAGAGACCCAGTACTTC. This translates into CASSTPWEGGAETQYF.

The rearrangement uses TRBV5-4 and TRBJ2-3; 14 positions match TRBD2. Germline lookup yields CDR1 SGHNT and CDR2 YYREEE (reference sequence). The CDR3 is 17 amino acids. The J segment lost 4 bases and the V segment lost 4 bases, leaving 8 bases of the junction unmatched. The DNA for the CDR3 is TGTGCCAGCAGCCTCCGACTAGCGGGAGGGGGGGCAGATACGCAGTATTTT. It yields the protein CASSLRLAGGGADTQYF.

The rearrangement links TRBV7-2 to TRBJ1-2, with 10 nucleotides matching TRBD1. V dropped 4 bases and J dropped 7; count of bases not matched to a gene: 9. The CDR3 length is 15 residues. Per the germline V gene, CDR1 is SGHTA and CDR2 is FQGNSA. The CDR3 here is CASSSSDRGTGGYTF. CDR3 bases: TGTGCCAGCAGCTCCTCGGACAGGGGGACGGGTGGCTACACCTTC.

This chain connects TRBV29-1 to TRBJ2-5; D might be TRBD1 or TRBD2, each matching 5 bases. The closer fit of TRBJ2-7 to the DNA end suggests the J call may be wrong. CDR1 SQVTM and CDR2 ANQGSEA come from the germline V gene. The length of the CDR3 is 13 residues. The CDR3 here is CSVTEGRQYEQYF. DNA for the CDR3: TGCAGCGTCACAGAGGGCAGACAGTACGAGCAGTACTTC.

CDR3 DNA sequence: TGTGCCAGCAGTGAAAGACTAGCCCACCGGCCGGGTGAGCAGTTCTTC. Translation: CASSERLAHRPGEQFF. The chain employs TRBV2 and TRBJ2-1; TRBD2 matches at 7 bases. V was pared by 2 bases and J by 9 bases, with 13 bases of the junction left unmatched. Germline-derived CDR1 and CDR2 are SNHLY and FYNNEI. This CDR3 region has 16 residues.

The CDR3 region has the DNA TGTGCCAGCCTGGGACTAGCGGGAGGTGAGCAGTTCTTC. Encoded protein: CASLGLAGGEQFF. The V and J genes are TRBV11-2 and TRBJ2-1; 15 bases map to TRBD2. Trimming removed 8 bases from V and 9 bases from J; junction bases left unmatched: 2. Germline CDR1 is SGHAT and CDR2 is FQNNGV. There are 13 residues in the CDR3.

The gene calls are TRBV5-1 and TRBJ1-2; possibly TRBD1 for D (6 bases). Looked up from germline, CDR1 is SGHRS and CDR2 is YFSETQ. V lost 4 bases, J lost 8 bases, and 21 bases lay in between. This CDR3 comprises 15 residues. The CDR3 here is CASSAGETGMRGYTF. The CDR3 DNA reads TGCGCCAGCAGCGCGGGAGAAACAGGGATGCGGGGCTACACCTTC.

The chain links TRBV28 to TRBJ1-1; D not certain. V lost 7 bases and J 0 bases, leaving 12 bases between the germline ends. Germline V gene data show CDR1 as MDHEN and CDR2 as SYDVKM. The CDR3 spans 14 residues. CDR3 loop: CASTTLWVNTEAFF. Written as DNA, the CDR3 is TGTGCCAGCACTACTCTCTGGGTGAACACTGAAGCTTTCTTT.

The CDR3 bases are TGCAGCGTGGCCGGACAGTATACCTACGAGCAGTACTTC. Its protein is CSVAGQYTYEQYF. The chain combines TRBV29-1 with TRBJ2-7, with D possibly being TRBD1 (6 bases). V lost 6 bases to trimming and J lost 2 bases, with 14 bases between them. Germline-derived CDR1 and CDR2 are SQVTM and ANQGSEA. The CDR3 runs 13 residues.

This sequence joins TRBV27 and TRBJ1-5, with D possibly being TRBD1 (5 bases). Germline values: CDR1 MNHEY, CDR2 SMNVEV (reference sequence). This CDR3 spans 14 amino acids. V was pared by 3 bases and J by 7 bases, with 13 bases between. The CDR3 spells CASSFIPGPQPQHF. The CDR3 region has the DNA TGTGCCAGCAGTTTCATACCGGGGCCGCAGCCCCAGCATTTT.

This rearrangement joins TRBV9 to TRBJ2-7; the match to TRBD2 covers 15 bases. V gave up 4 bases and J gave up 7 bases; unmatched junction bases: 6. This CDR3 has 15 amino acids. The germline V gene has CDR1 SGDLS and CDR2 YYNGEE. The CDR3 spells CASSPGTSGRLEQYF. The CDR3 region has the DNA TGTGCCAGCAGCCCCGGGACTAGCGGGAGGCTAGAGCAGTACTTC.

J is TRBJ2-7 and V is TRBV4-1; the D is unclear. The CDR3 is 15 amino acids. Trimming stripped 1 base from V and 1 base from J, with 11 bases between. CDR1 and CDR2 (germline): MGHRA, YSYEKL. CDR3 sequence reads: CASSQVESRSYEQYF. As DNA, the CDR3 is TGCGCCAGCAGCCAAGTTGAGAGTCGGTCCTACGAGCAGTACTTC.

The V and J genes are TRBV6-1 and TRBJ1-2; unclear D gene. There are 12 residues in the CDR3. Germline values: CDR1 MNHNS, CDR2 SASEGT. The CDR3 sequence: CVSSSGFDGYTF. Written as DNA, the CDR3 is TGTGTCTCGAGTTCCGGATTTGATGGCTACACCTTC.

The J gene is TRBJ2-1, the V gene TRBV2, with D uncertain. Germline V gives CDR1 SNHLY, CDR2 FYNNEI. V was shortened by 5 bases and J by 6 bases, with 17 bases between the two germline ends. This CDR3 contains 15 residues. Here the CDR3 reads CASSFQLIGVNEQFF. CDR3 sequence (DNA): TGTGCCAGCAGTTTCCAACTAATCGGAGTCAATGAGCAGTTCTTC.

V usage is TRBV18 and J usage is TRBJ2-3, with TRBD2 as a possible D gene (5 bases). The V and J ends lost 2 bases and 1 base respectively, with 7 bases between them. CDR1 is KGHSH, CDR2 LQKENI, per germline. This CDR3 contains 14 residues. The CDR3 is CASSPYGGTDTQYF. CDR3 in DNA: TGTGCCAGCTCACCATACGGGGGCACAGATACGCAGTATTTT. Complete variable domain (other parts from reference TRBV18 and TRBJ2-3): NAGVMQNPRHLVRRRGQEARLRCSPMKGHSHVYWYRQLPEEGLKFMVYLQKENIIDESGMPKERFSAEFPKEGPSILRIQQVVRGDSAAYFCASSPYGGTDTQYFGPGTRLTVL.

This chain links TRBV15 with TRBJ1-3; 9 bases align to TRBD1. CDR1 and CDR2 from the germline V gene are LNHNV and YYDKDF (reference sequence). Losses at the gene ends were 0 bases for V and 2 bases for J; bases not matched to a gene: 11. The CDR3 runs 19 residues. The CDR3 DNA follows: TGTGCCACCAGCAGAGAGAGGAACAGGGGGCGTGTGGCTGGAAACACCATATATTTT. This gives the protein CATSRERNRGRVAGNTIYF. The full variable domain, its missing parts supplied by reference TRBV15 and TRBJ1-3, is DAMVIQNPRYQVTQFGKPVTLSCSQTLNHNVMYWYQQKSSQAPKLLFHYYDKDFNNEADTPDNFQSRRPNTSFCFLDIRSPGLGDTAMYLCATSRERNRGRVAGNTIYFGEGSWLTVV.

The chain is built from TRBV11-1 and TRBJ2-5, with 7 bases fitting TRBD2. This CDR3 has 15 amino acids. The ends lost 5 bases at V and 5 bases at J; junction bases unmatched: 11. CDR1 and CDR2 from the germline V gene are SGHAT and FQDESV (reference sequence). The CDR3 is CASSTPSGGGETQYF. CDR3 nucleotides: TGTGCCAGCAGCACCCCTAGCGGAGGAGGGGAGACCCAGTACTTC.

The J gene is TRBJ2-7, the V gene TRBV18, with 12 positions matching TRBD1. V shed 4 bases, J shed 4 bases, and the junction held 5 bases outside the gene matches. The CDR3 totals 15 residues. CDR1 KGHSH and CDR2 LQKENI come from the germline V gene. The CDR3, as DNA: TGTGCCAGCTCACGATGGGGACAGGGGGCGTACGAGCAGTACTTC. The encoded protein is CASSRWGQGAYEQYF.

This clone has only one observation. The gene calls are TRBV6-1 and TRBJ2-1, with D maybe TRBD1 (6 bases). CDR1 MNHNS and CDR2 SASEGT come from the germline V gene. This CDR3 is built from 14 residues. The V end lost 6 bases, the J end lost 2 bases, and 11 bases lay between the germline ends. Written as DNA, the CDR3 is TGTGCCAGCAGGGACAGTTCCCCCTACAATGAGCAGTTCTTC. This codes for CASRDSSPYNEQFF.

The gene calls are TRBV4-1 and TRBJ1-2; D is unclear. CDR3 size: 15 residues. The V end was cut by 2 bases, the J end by 2 bases, with 12 bases between. Germline CDR1 and CDR2: MGHRA and YSYEKL. The CDR3 region is CASSQMPGINYGYTF. The CDR3 DNA reads as TGCGCCAGCAGCCAAATGCCGGGGATAAACTATGGCTACACCTTC.

The rearrangement joins TRBV5-1 to TRBJ1-3; 7 positions agree with TRBD1. The CDR3 is 16 amino acids. J was trimmed by 0 bases and V by 4 bases; bases with no gene match: 7. Germline V lookup: CDR1 SGHRS, CDR2 YFSETQ. CDR3 DNA: TGCGCCAGCAGCACCGGACAGGACCTCTCTGGAAACACCATATATTTT. Its protein product is CASSTGQDLSGNTIYF.

V usage is TRBV4-3 and J usage is TRBJ2-2; D is unresolved. The CDR3 has 14 residues. Trimming took 5 bases from V and 4 from J, leaving 11 bases between them. Germline V CDR1 and CDR2: LGHNA, YSLEER. CDR3 nucleotide sequence: TGCGCCAGCAGCTTCGAAACCGGCACCGGGGAGCTGTTTTTT. Translated: CASSFETGTGELFF.

The rearrangement uses TRBV7-9 and TRBJ2-2; the D gene could be TRBD1 or TRBD2 (5 bases each). Germline V gives CDR1 SEHNR, CDR2 FQNEAQ (reference sequence). V was cut by 0 bases and J by 5 bases, with 13 bases left in between. The CDR3 sequence is 16 residues long. The CDR3 DNA reads as TGTGCCAGCAGCTTAGCGTTAGGCAGGGAGACCGGGGAGCTGTTTTTT. As protein: CASSLALGRETGELFF.

The chain is built from TRBV29-1 and TRBJ2-3, with TRBD2 matching over 9 bases. The CDR3 covers 14 residues. CDR1 and CDR2 (germline): SQVTM, ANQGSEA. Losses at the gene ends were 4 bases for V and 3 bases for J; bases not matched to a gene: 5. CDR3 region: CSVVASGRTDTQYF. The CDR3, as DNA: TGCAGCGTTGTAGCCAGCGGGAGGACAGATACGCAGTATTTT.

The rearrangement uses TRBV10-2 and TRBJ2-2, with TRBD2 matching 7 bases. Germline values: CDR1 WSHSY, CDR2 SAAADI. V was clipped by 7 bases and J by 12 bases; unmatched bases: 5. This CDR3 comprises 11 residues. CDR3 coding DNA: TGCGCCAGCACTCGGGAGGCTCAGCTGTTTTTT. Its translation is CASTREAQLFF.

The chain couples TRBV5-1 to TRBJ2-7, with D possibly TRBD2 on 6 matching bases. The germline V gene has CDR1 SGHRS and CDR2 YFSETQ. The CDR3 sequence is 13 residues long. The V gene lost 1 base and the J gene lost 6 bases, with 11 bases spanning the gap. CDR3 bases: TGCGCCAGCAGCTTGAAGCGGGCTGGCGAGCAGTACTTC. It specifies CASSLKRAGEQYF.

The chain combines TRBV15 with TRBJ2-3, with D uncertain. CDR1 is LNHNV and CDR2 is YYDKDF in the germline V gene (reference sequence). V was shortened by 2 bases and J by 5 bases, with 14 bases between the two germline ends. The CDR3 runs 15 residues. CDR3 amino acids: CATSRRDPVRDTQYF. The CDR3 DNA reads TGTGCCACCAGCAGACGAGACCCGGTACGAGATACGCAGTATTTT.

The rearrangement joins TRBV7-9 to TRBJ1-5, with TRBD1 identical over 9 bases. With 5 bases clipped from V and 2 bases from J, the junction kept 7 bases outside the gene matches. Germline V CDR1 and CDR2: SEHNR, FQNEAQ (reference sequence). CDR3 length: 16 amino acids. The CDR3 protein is CASSPTGGSGNQPQHF. In DNA, the CDR3 is TGTGCCAGCAGCCCGACAGGGGGTTCCGGCAATCAGCCCCAGCATTTT. Combining the CDR3 with reference TRBV7-9 and TRBJ1-5 gives the whole variable domain DTGVSQNPRHKITKRGQNVTFRCDPISEHNRLYWYRQTLGQGPEFLTYFQNEAQLEKSRLLSDRFSAERPKGSFSTLEIQRTEQGDSAMYLCASSPTGGSGNQPQHFGDGTRLSIL.

CDR3 sequence: CASSLDRGLYEQYF. The CDR3 region has the DNA TGTGCCAGCAGCTTGGACAGGGGGCTTTACGAGCAGTACTTC. J is TRBJ2-7 and V is TRBV11-2; 11 positions match TRBD1. Germline V CDR1 and CDR2: SGHAT, FQNNGV. Germline trimming cut 3 bases from V and 4 bases from J; bases unmatched to any gene: 2. This CDR3 is 14 amino acids long.

The rearrangement uses TRBV25-1 and TRBJ2-1; tentatively, D is TRBD2 (6 bases). The CDR3 consists of 17 residues. V was clipped by 1 base and J by 0 bases, with 13 bases between them. The germline V gene has CDR1 MGHDK and CDR2 SYGVNS. CDR3 in amino acids: CASSESKGSGSYNEQFF. DNA for the CDR3: TGTGCCAGCAGTGAATCGAAAGGTAGCGGCTCCTACAATGAGCAGTTCTTC.

The CDR3 spells CASSQDRTASPLHF. CDR3 sequence (DNA): TGCGCCAGCAGCCAAGATAGGACAGCCTCACCCCTCCACTTT. V usage is TRBV4-1 and J usage is TRBJ1-6; a weak D match, TRBD1 (6 bases). The germline V gene has CDR1 MGHRA and CDR2 YSYEKL. V lost 0 bases, J lost 10 bases, and 10 bases lay in between. There are 14 residues in the CDR3.

The chain joins TRBV9 to TRBJ2-3; 12 nucleotides match TRBD2. The junction had 6 bases not matched to a gene; V was cut back by 4 bases and J by 3 bases. The germline CDR1 and CDR2 sequences are SGDLS and YYNGEE. This CDR3 is 16 amino acids long. The CDR3 DNA follows: TGTGCCAGCAGCCCTCGACTAGCGGGAGTAACAGATACGCAGTATTTT. It is translated as CASSPRLAGVTDTQYF.